This T cell receptor beta chain was recovered during a study of cytomegalovirus exposure and HLA in healthy donors. General study results and limits: Specific recognition of CMV antigens was confirmed in vitro for a few chains (all CMV-associated). Per a prior analysis, the majority of TCR beta V segments were productive roughly 90% or roughly 30% of the time.

Germline V gene lookup returns CDR1 KGHSH and CDR2 LQKENI. The CDR3 is made up of 12 amino acids. V was shortened by 4 bases and J by 2 bases, with 3 bases between the two germline ends. This clone came up a few times. Its antigen remains unidentified. Other DNA sequences within the sample encode an identical CDR3. Primers included in the PCR were 60 Vbeta and 13 Jbeta primers. TCRdb's copy holds only in-frame clones and misses some; the assay was immunoSEQ multiplex PCR. The top ten clones hold more than 3.5% of a sample with some 160,000 clones, approximately 80% of them seen once. The V gene is TRBV18, the J gene TRBJ1-5; D gene ambiguous. The sample was PBMCs. This clonotype was sampled from a woman between 40 and 55 years old in good health and CMV-seropositive. CDR3 loop: CASSRGNQPQHF. The CDR3, as DNA: TGTGCCAGCTCACGAGGCAATCAGCCCCAGCATTTT. Based on the CDR3 plus reference TRBV18 and TRBJ1-5, the full variable domain is NAGVMQNPRHLVRRRGQEARLRCSPMKGHSHVYWYRQLPEEGLKFMVYLQKENIIDESGMPKERFSAEFPKEGPSILRIQQVVRGDSAAYFCASSRGNQPQHFGDGTRLSIL.